This T cell receptor beta chain was recorded in a study of T cell repertoires in cytomegalovirus infection. The CDR3 spans 17 residues. Germline CDR1 reads SGHDT; CDR2 reads YYEEEE. J gave up 1 base and V 1 base, and 6 bases lay outside the gene matches. TCRdb processed the reads anew with MiXCR; each CDR3 protein has one entry. The repertoire holds about 450,000 distinct CDR3 sequences, with under 40% as singletons. This chain joins TRBV5-6 and TRBJ1-5, with 9 bases that match TRBD1. The sequenced sample was PBMCs. This clonotype was obtained from a human donor in good health (CMV status not recorded). Some clones in this sample may be carry-over from other donors' samples. CDR3 protein: CASSLTGTGFSNQPQHF. CDR3 bases: TGTGCCAGCAGCTTGACCGGGACAGGGTTCAGCAATCAGCCCCAGCATTTT.